Reported below is one T cell receptor beta chain. This receptor's antigen is unknown. At one end the junction does not follow the germline gene, possibly because of a read error. Each collaborating institution followed its own protocols to collect whole blood in K2EDTA tubes. For TCRbeta analysis, collaborators shipped samples in one of three forms: frozen whole blood, isolated PBMCs, or DNA extracted from either of those sample types. The immunoSEQ Assay, a bias-controlled multiplex PCR, was used to amplify TCRbeta CDR3 regions from genomic DNA. In the authors' own workflow: The number of nucleated cells in each sample was estimated by amplification of reference gene primers within the assay. To quantify the absolute abundance of each unique TCRbeta CDR3 rearrangement, sequence reads were collapsed and filtered. For each sample, productive Simpson clonality was calculated as the square root of Simpson's diversity index over productive rearrangements. Sourced from immuneACCESS, this table was stored by TCRdb with only in-frame sequences that have V and J called. A share of the clones is absent; for the studies checked, an unresolved V gene accounts for under half, and the remainder has no known explanation. For V, J and clone size, that table is used; D and trimming come from the DNA. The sample profile shows some 110,000 clones; about four fifths of them were found once. Of the sample, about 5% is held by the ten largest clones.

This record belongs to a study of blood T cell repertoires in COVID-19 (dated by TCRdb to the early 2020s). Regarding the complete study: Samples from collaborators originated in the United States, Italy and Spain and spanned both the acute and convalescent phases of COVID-19. HLA class I and class II types, where available, came from metadata supplied by the sample provider rather than from assay-based typing. Deeply sampled blood TCRbeta repertoires from subjects exposed to, actively infected with, or recovered from COVID-19 were included in the dataset. The repertoires were made available in a free public database intended to serve as a resource for research on the immune response to SARS-CoV-2. The sample metadata nearly always contained a de-identified subject ID, COVID-19 status, age in years and sex. The samples were drawn from the first 160 participants of the ongoing ImmuneRACE study and from 1,254 subjects provided by 6 global collaborators. The prospective study material was composed of cDNA or gDNA derived from T cells, B-cell-depleted T cells, or PBMCs. Points the paper makes about the study in general: How much clinical and demographic metadata was included differed by source and by participant, and the metadata was provided uncurated.

CDR1 is given as MNHEY and CDR2 as SVGAGI, both from the germline V gene. Taken from cysteine to phenylalanine, the CDR3 has 12 residues. This entry keeps only the CDR3 DNA: 36 bases, framed from base 1. The sequencing sample was made of peripheral blood. The chain employs TRBV6-5 and TRBJ1-1; the D gene is possibly TRBD1, with 5 bases matching. This receptor was taken from a woman in her sixties or seventies with acute or convalescent COVID-19. The nucleotide sequence is given as TGTGCCAGCAGCAGCAGGACATTTGAACCTTTCTTT. The encoded protein is CASSSRTFEPFF.